These T cell receptor beta chains were read from a single sample in a study of OX40 agonist ivuxolimab in advanced cancers. The table came from immunoSEQ multiplex PCR; TCRdb's copy has only in-frame clones and leaves some out. The sample records more than 45,000 clones, roughly 90% being singletons. This material consisted of CD4+ or CD8+ T cells sorted from blood, taken in a trial of the OX40 agonist ivuxolimab. Receptors were obtained from an adult with an advanced solid tumor such as melanoma, head and neck, liver or kidney cancer. Both conserved end residues are part of each CDR3. Fields, in order: V gene, CDR3 length, D gene, J gene, clone size, CDR3 DNA, CDR3 protein. A D gene is named only where the DNA matches it firmly. Part of the rows lack a size; the others show once, few, many or a class for expanded clones.

V gene: TRBV5-4
CDR3 length: 15
D gene: TRBD1
J gene: TRBJ2-3
clone size: .
CDR3 DNA: TGTGCCAGCAGCGACCCGACAGGGAGCACAGATACGCAGTATTTT
CDR3 protein: CASSDPTGSTDTQYF

V gene: TRBV7-9
CDR3 length: 16
D gene: .
J gene: TRBJ1-2
clone size: .
CDR3 DNA: TGTGCCAGCAGCTTAGCCGGTCAGGGAACTAACTATGGCTACACCTTC
CDR3 protein: CASSLAGQGTNYGYTF

V gene: TRBV5-5
CDR3 length: 17
D gene: TRBD1
J gene: TRBJ1-6
clone size: .
CDR3 DNA: TGTGCCAGCAGCTTGTTAGACAGGGGCTGGGAAAATTCACCCCTCCACTTT
CDR3 protein: CASSLLDRGWENSPLHF

V gene: TRBV27
CDR3 length: 16
D gene: .
J gene: TRBJ2-7
clone size: .
CDR3 DNA: TGTGCCAGCATTCCCCACGGGGGAGCCGACTTCTACGAGCAGTACTTC
CDR3 protein: CASIPHGGADFYEQYF

V gene: TRBV15
CDR3 length: 18
D gene: .
J gene: TRBJ2-1
clone size: .
CDR3 DNA: TGTGCCACCAGCAGAGGCTCCGGGACTCCTGCACACTACAATGAGCAGTTCTTC
CDR3 protein: CATSRGSGTPAHYNEQFF

V gene: TRBV4-1
CDR3 length: 20
D gene: TRBD2
J gene: TRBJ2-3
clone size: .
CDR3 DNA: TGCGCCAGCAGCCAAGAAGAGGTTCTAGCGGGGGGGTACGGCACAGATACGCAGTATTTT
CDR3 protein: CASSQEEVLAGGYGTDTQYF

V gene: TRBV7-9
CDR3 length: 15
D gene: .
J gene: TRBJ2-3
clone size: .
CDR3 DNA: TGTGCCAGCAGCTTAGGTGAATTTAGCACAGATACGCAGTATTTT
CDR3 protein: CASSLGEFSTDTQYF

V gene: TRBV19
CDR3 length: 14
D gene: .
J gene: TRBJ1-3
clone size: .
CDR3 DNA: TGTGCCAGTAGTTGGACAGACTCTGGAAACACCATATATTTT
CDR3 protein: CASSWTDSGNTIYF

V gene: TRBV5-1
CDR3 length: 13
D gene: .
J gene: TRBJ2-7
clone size: .
CDR3 DNA: TGCGCCAGCAGCTACGGACAGCCCTACGAGCAGTACTTC
CDR3 protein: CASSYGQPYEQYF

V gene: TRBV30
CDR3 length: 15
D gene: .
J gene: TRBJ2-6
clone size: .
CDR3 DNA: TGTGCCTGGAGTTCTCCGATCTCTGGGGCCAACGTCCTGACTTTC
CDR3 protein: CAWSSPISGANVLTF

V gene: TRBV11-2
CDR3 length: 14
D gene: TRBD1
J gene: TRBJ1-5
clone size: .
CDR3 DNA: TGTGCCAGCAGCACCGGGACAGGAGATCAGCCCCAGCATTTT
CDR3 protein: CASSTGTGDQPQHF

V gene: TRBV7-9
CDR3 length: 14
D gene: .
J gene: TRBJ1-1
clone size: .
CDR3 DNA: TGTGCCAGCAATTCGGGAGGGGTGAACACTGAAGCTTTCTTT
CDR3 protein: CASNSGGVNTEAFF

V gene: TRBV6-5
CDR3 length: 15
D gene: .
J gene: TRBJ1-6
clone size: .
CDR3 DNA: TGTGCCAGCAGTTACGGGACGGCGGGCGATTCACCCCTCCACTTT
CDR3 protein: CASSYGTAGDSPLHF

V gene: TRBV27
CDR3 length: 12
D gene: .
J gene: TRBJ2-1
clone size: .
CDR3 DNA: TGTGCCAGCAGTTTGGGTAGCAATGAGCAGTTCTTC
CDR3 protein: CASSLGSNEQFF

V gene: TRBV5-6
CDR3 length: 14
D gene: .
J gene: TRBJ2-5
clone size: .
CDR3 DNA: TGTGCCAGCACCCCGTGGGGGGCCGAGGAGACCCAGTACTTC
CDR3 protein: CASTPWGAEETQYF

V gene: TRBV28
CDR3 length: 15
D gene: .
J gene: TRBJ2-5
clone size: .
CDR3 DNA: TGTGCCAGCAGCCCTCCGGGCGGCAGCCAAGAGACCCAGTACTTC
CDR3 protein: CASSPPGGSQETQYF

V gene: TRBV28
CDR3 length: 13
D gene: .
J gene: TRBJ1-1
clone size: .
CDR3 DNA: TGTGCCAGCAGTTTTATCAGGAACACTGAAGCTTTCTTT
CDR3 protein: CASSFIRNTEAFF

V gene: TRBV6-4
CDR3 length: 15
D gene: .
J gene: TRBJ2-5
clone size: .
CDR3 DNA: TGTGCCAGCAGTGAGGAGGGGGGGTTTCAAGAGACCCAGTACTTC
CDR3 protein: CASSEEGGFQETQYF

V gene: TRBV27
CDR3 length: 14
D gene: TRBD1
J gene: TRBJ2-4
clone size: .
CDR3 DNA: TGTGCCAGCTCCTCACAGGGGGCCCAAAACATTCAGTACTTC
CDR3 protein: CASSSQGAQNIQYF

V gene: TRBV5-6
CDR3 length: 16
D gene: .
J gene: TRBJ2-1
clone size: once
CDR3 DNA: TGTGCCAGCAGCTTGGGACGGACTTCCTCCTACAATGAGCAGTTCTTC
CDR3 protein: CASSLGRTSSYNEQFF

V gene: TRBV5-1
CDR3 length: 12
D gene: .
J gene: TRBJ2-2
clone size: .
CDR3 DNA: TGCGCCAGCAGCTTGTGGGGCGGGGAGCTGTTTTTT
CDR3 protein: CASSLWGGELFF

V gene: TRBV28
CDR3 length: 15
D gene: TRBD2
J gene: TRBJ2-1
clone size: .
CDR3 DNA: TGTGCCAGCAGACGGGTGACTAGCTTCTACAATGAGCAGTTCTTC
CDR3 protein: CASRRVTSFYNEQFF

V gene: TRBV4-2
CDR3 length: 14
D gene: .
J gene: TRBJ2-5
clone size: .
CDR3 DNA: TGTGCCAGCAGCCAAGAGGAAGGGGGAGAGACCCAGTACTTC
CDR3 protein: CASSQEEGGETQYF